This T cell receptor (beta chain) was profiled in a study of spatial heterogeneity in lung cancer. For the study at large: The count of detected beta-chain sequences consistently exceeded that of alpha-chain sequences.

Points from the study as a whole: Higher tumor mutation counts went along with higher counts of expanded intratumoral alpha and beta TCRs.

TCRdb itself ran the 5' RACE reads through MiXCR, one entry per CDR3 protein. The repertoire holds almost 7,500 distinct CDR3 sequences, 11% to 15% seen once, with more than 7% in the top ten. Many counts were recorded for this clonotype. The antigen is not known. The sample's time point: sample taken at primary tumor resection. The sample was lung tumor tissue, taken at surgery. This clonotype originated in a female donor with early-stage non-small cell lung cancer.

CDR3 region: CASSLAGGTVQFF. The CDR3 DNA reads as TGCGCCAGCAGCTTGGCTGGGGGCACGGTGCAGTTCTTC. The chain uses TRBV5-1 and TRBJ2-1; a weak D match, TRBD1 (6 bases). Germline CDR1 and CDR2: SGHRS and YFSETQ. V shed 0 bases and J shed 12 bases, with 13 bases lying between them. The CDR3 covers 13 residues.